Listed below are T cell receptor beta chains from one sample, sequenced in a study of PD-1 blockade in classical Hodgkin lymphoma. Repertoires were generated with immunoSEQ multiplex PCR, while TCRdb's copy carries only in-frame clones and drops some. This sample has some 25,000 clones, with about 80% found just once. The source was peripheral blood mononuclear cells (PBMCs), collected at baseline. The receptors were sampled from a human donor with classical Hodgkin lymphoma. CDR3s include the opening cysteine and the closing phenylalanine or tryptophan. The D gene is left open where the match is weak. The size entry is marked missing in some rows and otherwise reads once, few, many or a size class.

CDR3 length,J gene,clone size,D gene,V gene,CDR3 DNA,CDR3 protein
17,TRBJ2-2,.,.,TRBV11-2,TGTGCCAGCAGCTCCCCCGGGCGGGGGCGGGAAGGCGGGGAGCTGTTTTTT,CASSSPGRGREGGELFF
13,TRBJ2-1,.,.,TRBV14,TGTGCCAGCTCCTCGACGGGGAACAATGAGCAGTTCTTC,CASSSTGNNEQFF
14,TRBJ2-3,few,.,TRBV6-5,TGTGCCAGCAGTTACTCCGGGGGCGGAGATACGCAGTATTTT,CASSYSGGGDTQYF
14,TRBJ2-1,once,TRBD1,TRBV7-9,TGTGCCAGCAGTCAGGGGGCCTCCTACAATGAGCAGTTCTTC,CASSQGASYNEQFF
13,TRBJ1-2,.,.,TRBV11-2,TGTGCCAGCAGCCCGGACGGGTACTATGGCTACACCTTC,CASSPDGYYGYTF
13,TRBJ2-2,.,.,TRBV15,TGTGCCACCAGCAGAGGTTCTAGCGGGGAGCTGTTTTTT,CATSRGSSGELFF
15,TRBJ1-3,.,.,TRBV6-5,TGTGCCAGCAGTGGGGACGGGAGCTCTGGAAACACCATATATTTT,CASSGDGSSGNTIYF
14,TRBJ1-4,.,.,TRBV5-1,TGCGCCAGCAGTCAGGACTCCTCTAATGAAAAACTGTTTTTT,CASSQDSSNEKLFF
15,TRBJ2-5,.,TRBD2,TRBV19,TGTGCCAGTACGGCTAGCGGGGGGGGTCGGGAGACCCAGTACTTC,CASTASGGGRETQYF
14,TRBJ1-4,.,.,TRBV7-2,TGTGCCAGCAGCTTAGCAGGGTGGAGTGAAAAACTGTTTTTT,CASSLAGWSEKLFF
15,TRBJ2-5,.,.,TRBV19,TGTGCCAGTATATTCCAGGGGAGCGTCGGGGAGACCCAGTACTTC,CASIFQGSVGETQYF
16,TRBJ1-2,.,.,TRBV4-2,TGTGCCAGCAGCCAAGTCGCAGGACAGCAACTCTATGGCTACACCTTC,CASSQVAGQQLYGYTF
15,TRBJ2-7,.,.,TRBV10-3,TGTGCCATCAGGGGGCGGGGGACAGCCAGCTACGAGCAGTACTTC,CAIRGRGTASYEQYF
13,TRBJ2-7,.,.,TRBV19,TGTGCCAGCCGGGATCCGATATCCTACGAGCAGTACTTC,CASRDPISYEQYF
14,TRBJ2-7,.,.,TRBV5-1,TGCGCCAGCAGCTTGGGCGCAGGCTCCTACGAGCAGTACTTC,CASSLGAGSYEQYF
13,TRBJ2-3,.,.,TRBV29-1,TGCAGCAATTCAGGGGGGGGCACAGATACGCAGTATTTT,CSNSGGGTDTQYF
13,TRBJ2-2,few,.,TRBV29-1,TGCAGCGTTGTACGGGGTAGCACCGGGGAGCTGTTTTTT,CSVVRGSTGELFF
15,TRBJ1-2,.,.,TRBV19,TGTGCCAGTAGTATAACCGGGGGTCCAGACTATGGCTACACCTTC,CASSITGGPDYGYTF
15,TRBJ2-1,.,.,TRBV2,TGTGCCAGCGGCTCTGCCGGGACCGTCTACAATGAGCAGTTCTTC,CASGSAGTVYNEQFF
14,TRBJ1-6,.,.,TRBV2,TGTGCCAGCAGTCTTTCGCGGACTGATTCACCCCTCCACTTT,CASSLSRTDSPLHF
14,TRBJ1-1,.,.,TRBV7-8,TGTGCCAGCAGCGTGATGACGGGGAACACTGAAGCTTTCTTT,CASSVMTGNTEAFF
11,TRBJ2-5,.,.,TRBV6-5,TGTGCCAGCAGTTATGGGGAGACCCAGTACTTC,CASSYGETQYF
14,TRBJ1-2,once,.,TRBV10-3,TGTGCCATCAGTGACAGGCTGGGGGTCTATGGCTACACCTTC,CAISDRLGVYGYTF
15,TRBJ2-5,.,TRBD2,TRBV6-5,TGTGCCAGCAGTCGCGGGTTAGCGGGGGTAGAGACCCAGTACTTC,CASSRGLAGVETQYF
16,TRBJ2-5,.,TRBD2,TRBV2,TGTGCCAGCAGAGGAACTAGCGGGGGGACTCAAGAGACCCAGTACTTC,CASRGTSGGTQETQYF
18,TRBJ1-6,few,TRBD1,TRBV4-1,TGCGCCAGCAGCCCATACTTCCGGGACAGGCGCAGTAATTCACCCCTCCACTTT,CASSPYFRDRRSNSPLHF
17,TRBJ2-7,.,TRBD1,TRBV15,TGTGCCACCAGCAGAGCCCCCCGGACAGGGGGCATCAACGAGCAGTACTTC,CATSRAPRTGGINEQYF
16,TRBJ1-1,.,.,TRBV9,TGTGCCAGCAGCGTAGGGAGGGGCCCGCAGAACACTGAAGCTTTCTTT,CASSVGRGPQNTEAFF
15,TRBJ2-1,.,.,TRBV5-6,TGTGCCAGCAGCTTGGGCCTAGGGACCTACAATGAGCAGTTCTTC,CASSLGLGTYNEQFF
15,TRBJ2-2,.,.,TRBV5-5,TGTGCCAGCAGGACTATCTGGGGAAACACCGGGGAGCTGTTTTTT,CASRTIWGNTGELFF
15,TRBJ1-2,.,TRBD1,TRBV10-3,TGTGCCATCAGTGACCCCGGGACAGGGTTTTATGGCTACACCTTC,CAISDPGTGFYGYTF
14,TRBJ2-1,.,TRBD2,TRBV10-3,TGTGCCATCGGGCTTGCGGGGGGGCTCAATGAGCAGTTCTTC,CAIGLAGGLNEQFF